This record looks at one T cell receptor beta chain sequence and its context. The antigen is unknown. Profiling relied on immunoSEQ multiplex PCR, and the TCRdb table lists in-frame clones only, not all of them. The sample carries fewer than 65,000 clones, about 86% recorded once. This specimen comes from a study of OX40 agonist ivuxolimab in advanced cancers. About the research overall: While on treatment, patients had intravenous ivuxolimab at 0.01 to 10 mg/kg every 2 weeks.

Germline V gene sequence: CDR1 SEHNR, CDR2 FQNEAQ (reference sequence). The CDR3 is made up of 15 amino acids. V shed 9 bases and J shed 0 bases, with 15 bases lying between them. Study findings and constraints: At 0.1 to 3.0 mg/kg and by week 6, clonal expansion occurred in CD4+ and CD8+ blood T cells. Normalized T-cell clonal expansion was also low in a subset of nonresponders.

This specimen consisted of CD4+ or CD8+ T cells sorted from blood, obtained in a trial of the OX40 agonist ivuxolimab. The TCR comes from an adult with an advanced solid tumor such as melanoma, head and neck, liver or kidney cancer. This rearrangement joins TRBV7-9 to TRBJ1-3; D is perhaps TRBD1 (5 bases). The CDR3 here is CASGTQVSSGNTIYF. The CDR3 DNA sequence: TGTGCCAGTGGGACCCAGGTTTCCTCTGGAAACACCATATATTTT.